This T cell receptor (beta chain) was recorded in a study of early stage breast cancer tumors. The study, taken as a whole, reports: Chain pairing and CD4, CD8 or FOXP3 expression were not captured.

The CDR3 has 13 amino acids. V trimming: 1 base; J trimming: 6 bases; junction bases outside the gene matches: 2. The germline gives CDR1 SGDLS, CDR2 YYNGEE. Data came from immunoSEQ multiplex PCR; TCRdb stores just in-frame clones and leaves some out. The table has about 21,000 clones, about 78% seen once. A note on this clone: The antigen remains unidentified.

The rearrangement uses TRBV9 and TRBJ1-2, with 8 bases lining up with TRBD1. The sequenced material came from blood. This clonotype originated in a person between 60 and 70 years old with breast cancer. The CDR3 reads CASSVQGQDGYTF. CDR3 in DNA: TGTGCCAGCAGCGTACAGGGACAGGATGGCTACACCTTC.